This TCR beta chain was documented in a study of blood T cell repertoires in COVID-19. Cohorts were determined from participant-reported clinical history. Data came from immunoSEQ multiplex PCR; TCRdb stores just in-frame clones and leaves some out. Of 150,000 to 200,000 clones detected, 84% appear once; the ten largest clones hold roughly 15%. In germline, CDR1 is MDHEN, CDR2 SYDVKM. The V gene lost 2 bases and the J gene lost 6 bases, with 8 bases spanning the gap. This CDR3 comprises 12 residues. The specimen sequenced was PBMCs or T cells enriched from blood (not recorded which). This TCR was recovered from a middle-aged man who had recovered from COVID-19. The genes are TRBV28 and TRBJ2-7; the D is unclear. The CDR3 nucleotides read TGTGCCAGCAGTTTAGAGGCAGCCGAGCAGTACTTC. Its protein product is CASSLEAAEQYF.